This TCR beta chain was sequenced for a study of cytomegalovirus exposure and HLA in healthy donors. Across the study: In an early release, HLA-typed donors contributed about 80 million unique TCR sequences. Study-wide results and limits: Presence/absence analysis assumed near-uniform sequencing depth across donors. A later analysis linked a missense variant in DCLRE1C to the trimming of TCR beta V and J genes. An ancestry cluster, one associated with Asian ancestry, reportedly showed fewer N-insertions than the approximately 670-donor mean in a later analysis.

Looked up from germline, CDR1 is MNHNY and CDR2 is SVGAGI (reference sequence). The CDR3 is 14 residues long. Trimming pared 2 bases from V and 3 bases from J, leaving 11 bases between. As to this clone: Its target is unknown.

The primer mix had 60 Vbeta and 13 Jbeta primers. The protocol was immunoSEQ multiplex PCR, while the TCRdb copy is restricted to in-frame clones and leaves out a portion. Of fewer than 100,000 clones in the sample, roughly 73% are singletons; the top ten hold 4.4%. This receptor was identified in a male donor in good health and CMV-seropositive. The sequenced material came from PBMCs. This chain uses TRBV6-6 with TRBJ2-7, with TRBD2 as a possible D gene (6 bases). The CDR3 here is CASSYGGTIYEQYF. The CDR3 DNA reads TGTGCCAGCAGTTACGGCGGGACCATCTACGAGCAGTACTTC.